This TCR beta chain derives from a study of neurological immune-mediated disorders. Study-level results: Private repertoires in all groups were suggested by the absence of shared CDR3 amino acid sequences among expanded clones across subjects. While HTLV-1-associated myelopathy showed the greatest TCR clonal expansion, multiple sclerosis showed the least, falling below healthy controls.

From germline, CDR1 is SGHKS and CDR2 YYEKEE (reference sequence). The CDR3 has 13 amino acids. V dropped 4 bases and J dropped 1 base, with 6 bases sitting between them. Synthesis of cDNA was accomplished via 5'RACE employing 10-nucleotide random UMIs. MiXCR was run by TCRdb on the 5' RACE reads, yielding one entry per CDR3 protein. There are approximately 50,000 distinct CDR3 sequences in the sample; around a tenth occur only once, and about 5.4% lies in the top ten. This clonotype was recorded a few times. Its matching antigen is unknown. V and J are TRBV5-5 and TRBJ1-3; D remains ambiguous. Sample: PBMCs. The TCR sequence derives from a man aged 65 to 79 with HTLV-1-associated myelopathy (HAM/TSP). DNA of the CDR3: TGTGCCAGCAGCCTATTGTCTGGAAACACCATATATTTT. The encoded protein is CASSLLSGNTIYF.